The 26 T cell receptor beta chains reported below all come from one sample, sequenced in a study of shared clonotypes between healthy human individuals. Data came from immunoSEQ multiplex PCR; TCRdb stores just in-frame clones and leaves some out. The table has some 2,000,000 clones, roughly 94% seen once. The sequenced sample was naive CD4+ T cells sorted from blood. The subset here: CD45RA+ positively selected. The receptors stem from a man between 18 and 29 years old in good health.

The V and J genes are TRBV28 and TRBJ1-3; 9 nucleotides line up with TRBD1. V was pared by 6 bases and J by 2 bases, with 5 bases of the junction left unmatched. This CDR3 has 15 residues. CDR1 and CDR2 from the germline V gene are MDHEN and SYDVKM. The CDR3 DNA follows: TGTGCCAGCAGCGGACAGGGGAAGACTGGAAACACCATATATTTT. It translates to CASSGQGKTGNTIYF.

The table lists this clone with a few counts. This chain connects TRBV11-2 to TRBJ2-5; D might be TRBD1 (5 bases). The J call may be mistaken, given a closer DNA end match to TRBJ2-7. Per germline, CDR1 SGHAT and CDR2 FQNNGV. The CDR3 is 14 residues long. CDR3 nucleotides: TGTGCCAGCAGCTTAGTAGACAGAATGGGCGAGCAGTACTTC. It translates to CASSLVDRMGEQYF.

The chain uses TRBV4-1 and TRBJ1-1; no firm D call. Germline V gene lookup returns CDR1 MGHRA and CDR2 YSYEKL. This CDR3 contains 16 residues. V was cut by 1 base and J by 0 bases, with 12 bases left in between. The CDR3, as DNA: TGCGCCAGCAGCCAAGCCGGGCCCATTCTGAACACTGAAGCTTTCTTT. It is translated as CASSQAGPILNTEAFF.

This CDR3 reads CASSTQTVSTDTQYF. The CDR3 DNA reads TGTGCCAGCAGCACTCAGACGGTATCCACAGATACGCAGTATTTT. The rearrangement uses TRBV5-4 and TRBJ2-3, with no clear D. V was cut by 4 bases and J by 2 bases, with 14 bases left in between. CDR1 SGHNT and CDR2 YYREEE come from the germline V gene (reference sequence). There are 15 residues in the CDR3.

V is TRBV6-5 and J is TRBJ2-7, with 10 bases lining up with TRBD1. Unmatched junction bases numbered 7, after V lost 5 bases and J lost 6 bases. The V gene's germline CDR1 is MNHEY and CDR2 SVGAGI. The CDR3 consists of 14 residues. The CDR3 DNA follows: TGTGCCAGCAGTCCCCCGGGACAGGGGTTCGAGCAGTACTTC. Residues: CASSPPGQGFEQYF.

This chain joins TRBV11-2 and TRBJ1-4; maybe TRBD1 (5 bases). Per germline, CDR1 SGHAT and CDR2 FQNNGV. There are 12 residues in the CDR3. V was trimmed by 5 bases and J by 10 bases, leaving 11 bases between them. The CDR3 bases are TGTGCCAGCAGCCCACAGGTGGGAAAACTGTTTTTT. Its translation is CASSPQVGKLFF. The variable domain in full, completed from reference TRBV11-2 and TRBJ1-4, reads EAGVAQSPRYKIIEKRQSVAFWCNPISGHATLYWYQQILGQGPKLLIQFQNNGVVDDSQLPKDRFSAERLKGVDSTLKIQPAKLEDSAVYLCASSPQVGKLFFGSGTQLSVL.

J is TRBJ1-2 and V is TRBV4-2, with 12 bases aligning to TRBD1. Germline loops: CDR1 LGHNA, CDR2 YNFKEQ. The CDR3 covers 12 residues. Trimming took 3 bases from V and 12 from J; bases not matched to a gene: 2. CDR3 sequence (DNA): TGTGCCAGCAGCCAGGGACAGGGGGCTAACACCTTC. This gives the protein CASSQGQGANTF.

For this clone: The sample has other DNA sequences that encode this CDR3 too. CDR3 sequence: CASSPGNTIYF. The CDR3 nucleotides read TGTGCCAGCAGCCCCGGGAACACCATATATTTT. The chain couples TRBV7-8 to TRBJ1-3; unclear D gene. CDR3 size: 11 residues. V lost 5 bases, J lost 7 bases, and 6 bases lay in between. Germline lookup yields CDR1 SGHVS and CDR2 FQNEAQ.

V gene TRBV30 combines with J gene TRBJ1-1; 8 nucleotides match TRBD1. There are 12 residues in the CDR3. Germline CDR1 GTSNPN, CDR2 SVGIG (reference sequence). The V segment lost 5 bases and the J segment 9 bases; nucleotides outside the gene matches: 8. CDR3 loop: CAWADRGLQAFF. The CDR3 bases are TGTGCCTGGGCTGACAGGGGATTACAAGCTTTCTTT.

The chain uses TRBV19 and TRBJ2-4; 12 positions match TRBD1. Germline CDR1 LNHDA, CDR2 SQIVND (reference sequence). This CDR3 spans 19 amino acids. Trimming cost V 1 base and J 1 base; bases outside gene matches: 8. Here the CDR3 DNA reads TGTGCCAGTAGTATAGTGGGACAGGGGGCTCCGGGGGCCAAAAACATTCAGTACTTC. It codes for CASSIVGQGAPGAKNIQYF.

V is TRBV9 and J is TRBJ2-3; 7 bases match TRBD2. Germline CDR1 SGDLS, CDR2 YYNGEE. CDR3 length: 17 amino acids. V shed 4 bases and J 0 bases; nucleotides not matched to a gene: 11. This chain's CDR3 is CASSPSSISGSTDTQYF. CDR3 DNA sequence: TGTGCCAGCAGCCCAAGTAGTATTAGCGGGAGCACAGATACGCAGTATTTT. Looking up the rest from reference TRBV9 and TRBJ2-3 gives the full variable domain: DSGVTQTPKHLITATGQRVTLRCSPRSGDLSVYWYQQSLDQGLQFLIQYYNGEERAKGNILERFSAQQFPDLHSELNLSSLELGDSALYFCASSPSSISGSTDTQYFGPGTRLTVL.

The chain employs TRBV12-5 and TRBJ2-7; 7 nucleotides match TRBD1. There are 14 residues in the CDR3. Germline loops: CDR1 LGHNT, CDR2 FRNRAP. Losses at the gene ends were 2 bases for V and 6 bases for J; bases not matched to a gene: 7. The CDR3 region is CASGLKGTVFEQYF. DNA for the CDR3: TGTGCTAGTGGTTTGAAAGGGACAGTCTTCGAGCAGTACTTC.

A note on this clone: Other nucleotide sequences from this sample produce the same CDR3. V is TRBV19 and J is TRBJ1-2; 8 bases are shared with TRBD1. The CDR3 sequence is 15 residues long. CDR1 is LNHDA and CDR2 is SQIVND in the germline V gene (reference sequence). With 9 bases clipped from V and 2 bases from J, the junction kept 11 bases outside the gene matches. The CDR3 bases are TGTGCCAGCAGTCCCAGCCACAGGGGGAACTATGGCTACACCTTC. Its protein product is CASSPSHRGNYGYTF.

The gene calls are TRBV18 and TRBJ1-2; D unclear. The CDR3 consists of 14 residues. The germline V and J ends were trimmed by 2 bases and 2 bases, with 9 bases remaining between them. Germline values: CDR1 KGHSH, CDR2 LQKENI. CDR3 protein: CASSPSADNYGYTF. CDR3 nucleotides: TGTGCCAGCTCACCATCGGCGGACAACTATGGCTACACCTTC.

This CDR3 is CAWSPGTPRTDTQYF. The CDR3 DNA reads as TGTGCCTGGAGTCCCGGGACTCCCCGCACAGATACGCAGTATTTT. V is TRBV30 and J is TRBJ2-3; maybe TRBD2 (6 bases). Germline lookup yields CDR1 GTSNPN and CDR2 SVGIG (reference sequence). The CDR3 totals 15 residues. The V end lost 2 bases, the J end lost 1 base, and 13 bases lay between the germline ends.

This sequence joins TRBV5-6 and TRBJ1-6; D not resolved. The V gene's germline CDR1 is SGHDT and CDR2 YYEEEE. V gave up 2 bases and J gave up 8 bases, with 11 bases separating them. The CDR3 has 14 residues. Here the CDR3 reads CASSFGGIDSPLHF. CDR3 sequence (DNA): TGTGCCAGCAGCTTTGGAGGGATTGATTCACCCCTCCACTTT.

V gene TRBV5-1 combines with J gene TRBJ2-1; the D is unclear. The V end was cut by 0 bases, the J end by 9 bases, with 13 bases between. Germline CDR1 SGHRS, CDR2 YFSETQ. The CDR3 has 14 residues. The CDR3 protein is CASSLEAPQSEQFF. DNA of the CDR3: TGCGCCAGCAGCTTGGAAGCGCCCCAGAGTGAGCAGTTCTTC.

The table lists this clone with a count of one. The chain is built from TRBV7-2 and TRBJ1-1; no clear D gene. The V end lost 5 bases, the J end lost 6 bases, and 10 bases lay between the germline ends. CDR3 length: 12 amino acids. Germline V CDR1 and CDR2: SGHTA, FQGNSA. The CDR3 loop reads CASSPPVPEAFF. DNA for the CDR3: TGTGCCAGCAGCCCCCCAGTCCCTGAAGCTTTCTTT. The entire variable domain, with the rest obtained from reference TRBV7-2 and TRBJ1-1, is as follows: GAGVSQSPSNKVTEKGKDVELRCDPISGHTALYWYRQSLGQGLEFLIYFQGNSAPDKSGLPSDRFSAERTGGSVSTLTIQRTQQEDSAVYLCASSPPVPEAFFGQGTRLTVV.

The chain is built from TRBV30 and TRBJ2-5; D gene unclear. In germline, CDR1 is GTSNPN, CDR2 SVGIG (reference sequence). V shed 3 bases and J shed 10 bases, with 12 bases lying between them. CDR3 length: 11 amino acids. CDR3 sequence: CAWSGGYGQYF. The CDR3 DNA follows: TGTGCCTGGAGCGGTGGGTATGGCCAGTACTTC.

To note about this clone: The identical CDR3 is also encoded by other nucleotide sequences in the sample. V and J are TRBV18 and TRBJ2-7, with 11 bases that match TRBD2. The CDR3 is 15 amino acids. Germline V lookup: CDR1 KGHSH, CDR2 LQKENI. V lost 4 bases and J lost 4; bases outside the gene matches: 6. CDR3 sequence (DNA): TGTGCCAGCTCACAACCCGGGACTAGCGGTTACGAGCAGTACTTC. This codes for CASSQPGTSGYEQYF.

This sequence joins TRBV2 and TRBJ1-6; 7 nucleotides match TRBD1. With V trimmed by 6 bases and J by 7 bases, 6 bases remained unmatched. This CDR3 is built from 14 residues. CDR1 and CDR2 from the germline V gene are SNHLY and FYNNEI. CDR3 coding DNA: TGTGCCAGCAGGGAGACAGGGACAAATTCACCCCTCCACTTT. Encoded protein: CASRETGTNSPLHF.

The chain recombines TRBV10-3 with TRBJ2-3, with TRBD2 matching 10 bases. The CDR3 spans 14 residues. Germline values: CDR1 ENHRY, CDR2 SYGVKD. The junction had 5 bases not matched to a gene; V was cut back by 7 bases and J by 4 bases. In nucleotides, the CDR3 is TGTGCCATCACCTCGAGCGGGGGGGCAGATACGCAGTATTTT. It specifies CAITSSGGADTQYF.

The rearrangement links TRBV9 to TRBJ2-3, with 9 bases identical to TRBD2. The V gene's germline CDR1 is SGDLS and CDR2 YYNGEE. This CDR3 is built from 15 residues. The junction had 9 bases not matched to a gene; V was cut back by 3 bases and J by 7 bases. The CDR3 reads CASSASSGAGNTQYF. In DNA form, the CDR3 reads TGTGCCAGCAGCGCCTCTAGCGGGGCAGGAAATACGCAGTATTTT.

V gene TRBV7-2 combines with J gene TRBJ1-5, with D perhaps TRBD1 (6 bases). Trimming pared 2 bases from V and 0 bases from J, leaving 11 bases between. The CDR3 has 16 amino acids. Germline CDR1 SGHTA, CDR2 FQGNSA. The CDR3 DNA reads as TGTGCCAGCAGCTTACTGGGGGGGCTTAGCAATCAGCCCCAGCATTTT. It yields the protein CASSLLGGLSNQPQHF.

V is TRBV7-2 and J is TRBJ2-2; 7 positions agree with TRBD2. J lost 4 bases, V lost 1 base, and 6 bases had no gene match. The CDR3 contains 16 residues. The germline V gene encodes CDR1 SGHTA and CDR2 FQGNSA. CDR3 sequence (DNA): TGTGCCAGCAGCTTAGAAGGCGGGAGAGGCACCGGGGAGCTGTTTTTT. The encoded protein is CASSLEGGRGTGELFF.

This rearrangement joins TRBV6-5 to TRBJ1-6; D unclear. Germline CDR1 MNHEY, CDR2 SVGAGI. The ends were cut back, 7 bases at V and 9 bases at J, with 7 bases in the middle. The CDR3 covers 11 residues. The CDR3 sequence: CASNRGSPLHF. CDR3 sequence (DNA): TGTGCCAGCAACCGTGGTTCACCCCTCCACTTT.